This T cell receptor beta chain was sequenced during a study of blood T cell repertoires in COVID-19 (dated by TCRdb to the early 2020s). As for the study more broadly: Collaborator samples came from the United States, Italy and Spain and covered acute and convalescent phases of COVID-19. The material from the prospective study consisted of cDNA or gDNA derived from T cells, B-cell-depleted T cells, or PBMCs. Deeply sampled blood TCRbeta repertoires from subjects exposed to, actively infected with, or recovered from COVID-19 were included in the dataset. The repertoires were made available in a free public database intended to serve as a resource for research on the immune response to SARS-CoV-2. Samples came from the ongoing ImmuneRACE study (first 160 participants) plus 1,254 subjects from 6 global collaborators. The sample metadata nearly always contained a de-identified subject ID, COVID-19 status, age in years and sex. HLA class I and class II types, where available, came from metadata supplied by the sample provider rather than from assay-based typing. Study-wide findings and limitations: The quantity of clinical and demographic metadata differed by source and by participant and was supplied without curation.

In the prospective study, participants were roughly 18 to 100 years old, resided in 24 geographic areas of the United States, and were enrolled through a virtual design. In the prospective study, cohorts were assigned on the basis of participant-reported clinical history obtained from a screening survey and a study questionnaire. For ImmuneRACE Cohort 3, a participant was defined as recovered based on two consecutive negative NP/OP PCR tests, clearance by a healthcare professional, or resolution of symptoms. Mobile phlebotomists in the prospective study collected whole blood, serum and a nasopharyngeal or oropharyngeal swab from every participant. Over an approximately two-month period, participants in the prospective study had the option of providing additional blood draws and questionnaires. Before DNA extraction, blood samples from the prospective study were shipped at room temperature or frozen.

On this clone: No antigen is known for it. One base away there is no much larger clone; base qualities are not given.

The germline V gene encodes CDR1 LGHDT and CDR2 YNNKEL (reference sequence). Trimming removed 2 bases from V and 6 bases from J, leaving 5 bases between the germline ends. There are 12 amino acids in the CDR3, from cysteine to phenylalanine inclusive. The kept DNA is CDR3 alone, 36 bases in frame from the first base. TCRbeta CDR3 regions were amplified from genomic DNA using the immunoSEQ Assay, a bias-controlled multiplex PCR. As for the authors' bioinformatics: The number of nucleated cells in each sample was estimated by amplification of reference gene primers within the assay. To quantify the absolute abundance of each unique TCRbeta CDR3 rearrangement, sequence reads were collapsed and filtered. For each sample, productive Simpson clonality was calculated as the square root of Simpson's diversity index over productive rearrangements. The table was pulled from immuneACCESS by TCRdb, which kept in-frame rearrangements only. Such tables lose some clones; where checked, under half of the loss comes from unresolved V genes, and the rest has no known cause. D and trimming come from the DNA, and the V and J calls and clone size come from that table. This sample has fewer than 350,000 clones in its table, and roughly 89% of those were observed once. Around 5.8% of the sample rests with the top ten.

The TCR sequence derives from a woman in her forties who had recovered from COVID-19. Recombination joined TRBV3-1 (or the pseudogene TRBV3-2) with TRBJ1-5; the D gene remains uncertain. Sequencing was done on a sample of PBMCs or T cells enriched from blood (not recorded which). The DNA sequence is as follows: TGTGCCAGCAGCCAACGGAGTCAGCCCCAGCATTTT. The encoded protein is CASSQRSQPQHF.